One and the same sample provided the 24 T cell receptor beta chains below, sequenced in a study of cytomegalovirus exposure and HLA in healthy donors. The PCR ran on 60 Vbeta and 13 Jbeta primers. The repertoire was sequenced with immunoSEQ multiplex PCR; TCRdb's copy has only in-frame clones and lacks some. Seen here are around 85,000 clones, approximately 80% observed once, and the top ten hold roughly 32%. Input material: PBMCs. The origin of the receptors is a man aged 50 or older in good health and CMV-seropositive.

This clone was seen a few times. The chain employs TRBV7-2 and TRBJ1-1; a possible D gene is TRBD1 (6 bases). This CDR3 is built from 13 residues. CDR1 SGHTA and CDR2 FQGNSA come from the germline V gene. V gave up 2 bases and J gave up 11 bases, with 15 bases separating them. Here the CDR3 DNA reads TGTGCCAGCAGCTTAAAATGGGACACCTGGGCTTTCTTT. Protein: CASSLKWDTWAFF.

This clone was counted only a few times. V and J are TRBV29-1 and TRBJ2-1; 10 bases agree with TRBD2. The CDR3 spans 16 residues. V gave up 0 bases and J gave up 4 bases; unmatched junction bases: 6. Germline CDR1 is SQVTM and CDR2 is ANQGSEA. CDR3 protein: CSVEELAGAEYNEQFF. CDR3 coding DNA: TGCAGCGTTGAAGAGCTAGCGGGAGCGGAGTACAATGAGCAGTTCTTC.

In nucleotides, the CDR3 is TGTGCCAGCAGCCCCCACCCCAGCTCCTACGAGCAGTACTTC. Its translation: CASSPHPSSYEQYF. This chain links TRBV11-2 with TRBJ2-7; D gene unclear. The CDR3 runs 14 residues. Trimming cost V 5 bases and J 0 bases, with 11 bases left between them. Per germline, CDR1 SGHAT and CDR2 FQNNGV.

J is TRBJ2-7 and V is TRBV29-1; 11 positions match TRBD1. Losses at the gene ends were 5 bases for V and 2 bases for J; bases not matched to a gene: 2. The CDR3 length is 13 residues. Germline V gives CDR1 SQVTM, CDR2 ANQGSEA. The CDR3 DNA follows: TGCAGCGTTCCGGGACAGGGGGCCTACGAGCAGTACTTC. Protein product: CSVPGQGAYEQYF.

In nucleotides, the CDR3 is TGTGCCATCAGTGTAGGGACAGGAAGAACTAGCACAGATACGCAGTATTTT. This encodes CAISVGTGRTSTDTQYF. The chain employs TRBV10-3 and TRBJ2-3; 8 bases are shared with TRBD1. Trimming cost V 4 bases and J 0 bases; bases outside gene matches: 9. Germline CDR1 is ENHRY and CDR2 is SYGVKD. The CDR3 has 17 residues.

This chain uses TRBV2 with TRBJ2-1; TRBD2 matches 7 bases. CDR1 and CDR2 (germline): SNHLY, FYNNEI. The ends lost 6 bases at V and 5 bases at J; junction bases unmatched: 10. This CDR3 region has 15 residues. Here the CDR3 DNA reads TGTGCCAGCAGGTTTGTTGGCGGGAGACACAATGAGCAGTTCTTC. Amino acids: CASRFVGGRHNEQFF.

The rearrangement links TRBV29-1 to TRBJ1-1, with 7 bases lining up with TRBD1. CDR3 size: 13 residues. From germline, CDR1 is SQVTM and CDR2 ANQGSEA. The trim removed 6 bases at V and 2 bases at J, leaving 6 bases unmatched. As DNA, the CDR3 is TGCAGCGTGAACAGGGGAGGAAACACTGAAGCTTTCTTT. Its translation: CSVNRGGNTEAFF.

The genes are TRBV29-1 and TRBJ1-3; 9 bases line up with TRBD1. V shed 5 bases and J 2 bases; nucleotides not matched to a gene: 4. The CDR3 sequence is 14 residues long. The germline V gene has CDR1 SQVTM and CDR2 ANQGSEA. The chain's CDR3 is CSVLDRGAGNTIYF. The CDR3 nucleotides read TGCAGCGTTTTGGACAGGGGTGCTGGAAACACCATATATTTT.

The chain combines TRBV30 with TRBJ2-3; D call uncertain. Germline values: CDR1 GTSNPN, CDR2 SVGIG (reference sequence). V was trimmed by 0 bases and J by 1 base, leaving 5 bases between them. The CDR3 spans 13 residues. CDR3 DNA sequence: TGTGCCTGGAGTGTAACGGGCACAGATACGCAGTATTTT. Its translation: CAWSVTGTDTQYF. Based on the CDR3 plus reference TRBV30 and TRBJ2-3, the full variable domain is SQTIHQWPATLVQPVGSPLSLECTVEGTSNPNLYWYRQAAGRGLQLLFYSVGIGQISSEVPQNLSASRPQDRQFILSSKKLLLSDSGFYLCAWSVTGTDTQYFGPGTRLTVL.

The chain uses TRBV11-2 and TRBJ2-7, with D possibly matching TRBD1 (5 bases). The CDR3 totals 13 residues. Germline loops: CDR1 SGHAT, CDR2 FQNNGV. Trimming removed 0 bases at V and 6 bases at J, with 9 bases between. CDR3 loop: CASSLDRAAEQYF. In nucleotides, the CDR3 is TGTGCCAGCAGCTTAGACAGGGCAGCCGAGCAGTACTTC.

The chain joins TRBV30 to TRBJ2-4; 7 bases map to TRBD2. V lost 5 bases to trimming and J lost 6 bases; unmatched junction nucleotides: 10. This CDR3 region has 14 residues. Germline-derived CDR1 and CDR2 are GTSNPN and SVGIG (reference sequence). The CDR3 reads CAWGRETDINIQYF. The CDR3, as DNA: TGTGCCTGGGGGCGGGAGACAGACATAAACATTCAGTACTTC. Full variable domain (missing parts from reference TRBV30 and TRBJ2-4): SQTIHQWPATLVQPVGSPLSLECTVEGTSNPNLYWYRQAAGRGLQLLFYSVGIGQISSEVPQNLSASRPQDRQFILSSKKLLLSDSGFYLCAWGRETDINIQYFGAGTRLSVL.

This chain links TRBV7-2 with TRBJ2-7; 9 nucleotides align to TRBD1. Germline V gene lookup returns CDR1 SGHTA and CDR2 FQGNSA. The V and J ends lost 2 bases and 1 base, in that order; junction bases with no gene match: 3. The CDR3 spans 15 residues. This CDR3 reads CASSLTGQGSYEQYF. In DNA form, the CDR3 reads TGTGCCAGCAGCTTAACGGGACAGGGTTCCTACGAGCAGTACTTC.

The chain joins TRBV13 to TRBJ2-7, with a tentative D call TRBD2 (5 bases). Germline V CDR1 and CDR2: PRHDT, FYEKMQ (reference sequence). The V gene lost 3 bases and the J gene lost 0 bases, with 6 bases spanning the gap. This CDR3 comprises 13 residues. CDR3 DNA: TGTGCCAGCAGCTTCCGGGGCTCCTACGAGCAGTACTTC. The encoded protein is CASSFRGSYEQYF.

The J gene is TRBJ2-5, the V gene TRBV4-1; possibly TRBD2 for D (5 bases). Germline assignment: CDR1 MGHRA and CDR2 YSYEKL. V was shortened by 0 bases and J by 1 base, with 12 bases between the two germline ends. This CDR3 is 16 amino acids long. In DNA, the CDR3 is TGCGCCAGCAGCCAAGATACCAGCGGAAGCCAAGAGACCCAGTACTTC. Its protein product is CASSQDTSGSQETQYF.

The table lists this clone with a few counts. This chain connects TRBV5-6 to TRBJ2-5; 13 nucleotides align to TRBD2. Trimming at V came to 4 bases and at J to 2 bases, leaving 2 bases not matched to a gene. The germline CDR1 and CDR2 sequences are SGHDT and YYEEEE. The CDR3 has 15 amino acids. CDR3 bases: TGTGCCAGCAGCCAACTAGCGGGAGGGCAAGAGACCCAGTACTTC. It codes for CASSQLAGGQETQYF. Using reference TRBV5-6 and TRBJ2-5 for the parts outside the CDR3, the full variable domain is DAGVTQSPTHLIKTRGQQVTLRCSPKSGHDTVSWYQQALGQGPQFIFQYYEEEERQRGNFPDRFSGHQFPNYSSELNVNALLLGDSALYLCASSQLAGGQETQYFGPGTRLLVL.

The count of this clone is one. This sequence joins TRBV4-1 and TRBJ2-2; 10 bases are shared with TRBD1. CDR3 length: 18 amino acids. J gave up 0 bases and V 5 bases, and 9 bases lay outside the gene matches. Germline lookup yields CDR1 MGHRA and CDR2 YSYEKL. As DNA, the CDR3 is TGCGCCAGCAGCAGGCTGGGACAGGGGTTCGCGAACACCGGGGAGCTGTTTTTT. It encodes CASSRLGQGFANTGELFF.

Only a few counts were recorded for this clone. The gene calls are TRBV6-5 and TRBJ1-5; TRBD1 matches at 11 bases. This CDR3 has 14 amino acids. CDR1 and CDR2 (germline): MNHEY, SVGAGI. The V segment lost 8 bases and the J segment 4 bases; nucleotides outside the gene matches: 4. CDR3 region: CASSGQGVNQPQHF. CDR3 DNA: TGTGCCAGCTCGGGACAGGGGGTTAATCAGCCCCAGCATTTT.

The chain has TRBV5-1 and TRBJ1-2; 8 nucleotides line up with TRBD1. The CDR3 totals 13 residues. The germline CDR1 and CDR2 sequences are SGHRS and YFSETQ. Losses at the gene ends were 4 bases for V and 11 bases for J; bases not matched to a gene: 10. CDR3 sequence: CASSLEDRVRYTF. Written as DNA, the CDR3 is TGCGCCAGCAGCCTGGAGGACAGGGTACGGTACACCTTC. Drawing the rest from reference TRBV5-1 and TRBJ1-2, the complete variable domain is KAGVTQTPRYLIKTRGQQVTLSCSPISGHRSVSWYQQTPGQGLQFLFEYFSETQRNKGNFPGRFSGRQFSNSRSEMNVSTLELGDSALYLCASSLEDRVRYTFGSGTRLTVV.

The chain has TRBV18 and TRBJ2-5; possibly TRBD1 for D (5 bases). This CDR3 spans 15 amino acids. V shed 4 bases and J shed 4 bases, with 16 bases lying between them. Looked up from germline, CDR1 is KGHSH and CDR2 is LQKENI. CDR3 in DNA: TGTGCCAGCTCACTCTTAGGTGGGGCGCGAGAGACCCAGTACTTC. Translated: CASSLLGGARETQYF.

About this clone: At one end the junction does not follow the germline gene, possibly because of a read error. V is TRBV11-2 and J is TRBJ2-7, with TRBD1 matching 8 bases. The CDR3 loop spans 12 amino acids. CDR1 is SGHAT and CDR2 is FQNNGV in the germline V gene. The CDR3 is CASSDLRQGRFF. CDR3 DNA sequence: TGTGCCAGCAGCGACCTTCGACAGGGGAGGTTCTTC.

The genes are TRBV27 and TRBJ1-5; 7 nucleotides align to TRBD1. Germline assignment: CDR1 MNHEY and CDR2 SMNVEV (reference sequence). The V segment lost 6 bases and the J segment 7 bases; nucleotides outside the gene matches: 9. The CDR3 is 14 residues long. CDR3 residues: CASSHRGINQPQHF. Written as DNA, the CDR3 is TGTGCCAGCAGCCACAGGGGCATAAACCAGCCCCAGCATTTT.

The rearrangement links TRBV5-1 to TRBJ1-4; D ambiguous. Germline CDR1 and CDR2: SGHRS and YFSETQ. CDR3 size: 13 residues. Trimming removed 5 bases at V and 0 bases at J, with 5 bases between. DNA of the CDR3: TGCGCCAGCAGGGCGGCAACTAATGAAAAACTGTTTTTT. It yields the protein CASRAATNEKLFF.

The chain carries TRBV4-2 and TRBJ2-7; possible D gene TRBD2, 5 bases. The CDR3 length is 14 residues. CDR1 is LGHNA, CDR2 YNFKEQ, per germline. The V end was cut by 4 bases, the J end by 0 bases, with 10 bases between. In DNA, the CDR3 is TGTGCCAGCAGCCCCCGGACTCCCTCCTACGAGCAGTACTTC. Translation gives CASSPRTPSYEQYF.

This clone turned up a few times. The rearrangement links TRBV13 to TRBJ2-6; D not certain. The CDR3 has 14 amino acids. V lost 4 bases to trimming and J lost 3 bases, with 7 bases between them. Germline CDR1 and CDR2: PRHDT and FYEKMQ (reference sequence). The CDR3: CASSSPGGANVLTF. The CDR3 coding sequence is TGTGCCAGCAGCTCCCCAGGTGGGGCCAACGTCCTGACTTTC.